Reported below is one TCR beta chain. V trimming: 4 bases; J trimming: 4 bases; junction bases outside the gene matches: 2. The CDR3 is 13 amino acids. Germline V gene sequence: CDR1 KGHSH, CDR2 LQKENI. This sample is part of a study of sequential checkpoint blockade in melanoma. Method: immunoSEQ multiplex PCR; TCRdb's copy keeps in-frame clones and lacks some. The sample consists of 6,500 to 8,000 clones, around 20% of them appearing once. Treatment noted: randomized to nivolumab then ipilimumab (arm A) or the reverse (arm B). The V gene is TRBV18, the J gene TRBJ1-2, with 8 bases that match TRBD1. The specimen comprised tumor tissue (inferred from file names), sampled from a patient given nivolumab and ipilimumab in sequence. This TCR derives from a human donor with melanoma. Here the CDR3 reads CASSQGQVYGYTF. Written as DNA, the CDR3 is TGTGCCAGCTCACAGGGACAGGTCTATGGCTACACCTTC.